These 16 T cell receptor beta chains were all obtained from the same sample, sequenced in a study of T cell changes during pregnancy in multiple sclerosis. TCRdb's table, derived via immunoSEQ multiplex PCR, lists solely in-frame clones and lacks some. The data contain tens of thousands of clones, roughly 90% of them singletons. Source: CD8+ T cells from peripheral blood mononuclear cells, taken in the third trimester of pregnancy. These receptor sequences come from a female donor with multiple sclerosis, enrolled in a pregnancy study.

This chain uses TRBV11-2 with TRBJ2-7; D possibly corresponds to TRBD2 (6 bases). V was trimmed by 5 bases and J by 5 bases, leaving 13 bases between them. Germline V CDR1 and CDR2: SGHAT, FQNNGV. The CDR3 is 13 amino acids. The DNA for the CDR3 is TGTGCCAGCAGCGCCCTGACTAGTGACGAGCAGTACTTC. Translated: CASSALTSDEQYF.

V is TRBV6-5 and J is TRBJ1-1; D not certain. The CDR3 sequence is 13 residues long. The V end lost 2 bases, the J end lost 0 bases, and 4 bases lay between the germline ends. The germline gives CDR1 MNHEY, CDR2 SVGAGI. CDR3 amino acids: CASSYTVNTEAFF. As DNA, the CDR3 is TGTGCCAGCAGTTACACGGTGAACACTGAAGCTTTCTTT.

The chain has TRBV6-6 and TRBJ2-7; 8 bases map to TRBD2. The trim removed 8 bases at V and 5 bases at J, leaving 8 bases unmatched. CDR3 size: 13 residues. Germline values: CDR1 MNHNY, CDR2 SVGAGI (reference sequence). In DNA form, the CDR3 reads TGTGCCAGCGGCACGGGAGGGGTCGACGAGCAGTACTTC. It is translated as CASGTGGVDEQYF.

The V call is TRBV5-1, the J call TRBJ2-7; D gene uncertain. The ends were cut back, 4 bases at V and 2 bases at J, with 7 bases in the middle. CDR1 is SGHRS and CDR2 is YFSETQ in the germline V gene. The CDR3 has 12 residues. CDR3 residues: CASSLITYEQYF. The CDR3 DNA reads as TGCGCCAGCAGCCTAATAACCTACGAGCAGTACTTC.

V usage is TRBV6-1 and J usage is TRBJ1-1; D ambiguous. V was clipped by 6 bases and J by 1 base, with 12 bases between them. The CDR3 has 14 amino acids. The germline CDR1 and CDR2 sequences are MNHNS and SASEGT. The CDR3 sequence: CASREPGTNTEAFF. The CDR3 DNA reads TGTGCCAGCAGGGAACCAGGTACGAACACTGAAGCTTTCTTT.

This rearrangement joins TRBV9 to TRBJ1-1, with 9 positions matching TRBD1. The germline gives CDR1 SGDLS, CDR2 YYNGEE. Germline trimming cut 3 bases from V and 8 bases from J; bases unmatched to any gene: 5. CDR3 size: 13 residues. For the CDR3, the DNA is TGTGCCAGCAGCGGAGGGACAGGGAGCGAAGCTTTCTTT. Its protein product is CASSGGTGSEAFF.

The V gene is TRBV5-6, the J gene TRBJ2-7; D is possibly TRBD1 (5 bases). The CDR3 loop spans 14 amino acids. From germline, CDR1 is SGHDT and CDR2 YYEEEE. Trimming took off 1 base at V and 2 bases at J, with 10 bases between the two ends. CDR3 coding DNA: TGTGCCAGCAGCTTGCGACAGCGCCCCTACGAGCAGTACTTC. Its protein product is CASSLRQRPYEQYF.

The gene calls are TRBV2 and TRBJ2-1; a possible D gene is TRBD2 (6 bases). V lost 3 bases to trimming and J lost 12 bases, with 9 bases between them. CDR1 is SNHLY, CDR2 FYNNEI, per germline. The CDR3 is made up of 11 amino acids. The chain's CDR3 is CASSEGGGQFF. CDR3 nucleotide sequence: TGTGCCAGCAGTGAGGGGGGTGGGCAGTTCTTC.

This clone was picked up one time. The rearrangement joins TRBV7-8 to TRBJ2-7, with D hard to call. Trimming stripped 11 bases from V and 7 bases from J, with 21 bases between. Germline assignment: CDR1 SGHVS and CDR2 FQNEAQ. This CDR3 comprises 13 residues. The CDR3 coding sequence is TGTGCCTCAGACCCCACCGGAACGAGGGAGCAGTACTTC. It translates to CASDPTGTREQYF.

The chain links TRBV27 to TRBJ1-6; TRBD1 might be the D (6 bases). V was shortened by 6 bases and J by 8 bases, with 17 bases between the two germline ends. This CDR3 has 15 amino acids. Germline V gene data show CDR1 as MNHEY and CDR2 as SMNVEV (reference sequence). The CDR3 bases are TGTGCCAGCAGAGTTGTGGGGGCCCTCCATTCACCCCTCCACTTT. Amino acid sequence: CASRVVGALHSPLHF.

The gene calls are TRBV6-5 and TRBJ1-2, with D unclear. The CDR3 loop spans 14 amino acids. V was pared by 2 bases and J by 6 bases, with 13 bases between. Germline-derived CDR1 and CDR2 are MNHEY and SVGAGI. CDR3 sequence (DNA): TGTGCCAGCAGTTACAGTATGGGCCCGGATGGCTACACCTTC. Translating it yields CASSYSMGPDGYTF.

This sequence joins TRBV7-3 and TRBJ1-2; TRBD1 agrees at 9 bases. Germline V CDR1 and CDR2: SGHTA, FQGTGA. V shed 6 bases and J 6 bases; nucleotides not matched to a gene: 11. The CDR3 sequence is 15 residues long. The CDR3 sequence: CASSSPGQGKDGYTF. Here the CDR3 DNA reads TGTGCCAGCAGTTCTCCGGGACAGGGAAAGGATGGCTACACCTTC.

The CDR3 sequence is CASSLVALGGQGSSGELFF. The CDR3 region has the DNA TGTGCCAGCAGCTTGGTAGCTTTGGGCGGACAGGGGTCGTCCGGGGAGCTGTTTTTT. This chain links TRBV5-6 with TRBJ2-2; 9 nucleotides agree with TRBD1. This CDR3 is built from 19 residues. The germline V gene has CDR1 SGHDT and CDR2 YYEEEE. Trimming cost V 0 bases and J 6 bases; bases outside gene matches: 15.

CDR3 amino acids: CASSQDRGPNPGNTIYF. The CDR3 nucleotides read TGCGCCAGCAGCCAGGACAGGGGGCCTAATCCTGGAAACACCATATATTTT. V gene TRBV4-3 combines with J gene TRBJ1-3; 11 positions match TRBD1. Germline CDR1 reads LGHNA; CDR2 reads YSLEER. V lost 3 bases, J lost 2 bases, and 6 bases stayed unmatched. This CDR3 contains 17 residues.

The chain has TRBV19 and TRBJ2-1; 8 bases map to TRBD2. V lost 6 bases and J lost 1; bases outside the gene matches: 2. The CDR3 is 14 residues long. CDR1 is LNHDA, CDR2 SQIVND, per germline (reference sequence). CDR3 DNA: TGTGCCAGTAGCCTAGCGGGTTCCTACAATGAGCAGTTCTTC. This sequence encodes CASSLAGSYNEQFF.

The chain carries TRBV4-2 and TRBJ2-7; D unclear. V was cut by 0 bases and J by 4 bases, with 7 bases left in between. The CDR3 loop spans 13 amino acids. CDR1 is LGHNA and CDR2 is YNFKEQ in the germline V gene. CDR3: CASSQEGRYEQYF. The CDR3 coding sequence is TGTGCCAGCAGCCAAGAGGGCAGGTACGAGCAGTACTTC.